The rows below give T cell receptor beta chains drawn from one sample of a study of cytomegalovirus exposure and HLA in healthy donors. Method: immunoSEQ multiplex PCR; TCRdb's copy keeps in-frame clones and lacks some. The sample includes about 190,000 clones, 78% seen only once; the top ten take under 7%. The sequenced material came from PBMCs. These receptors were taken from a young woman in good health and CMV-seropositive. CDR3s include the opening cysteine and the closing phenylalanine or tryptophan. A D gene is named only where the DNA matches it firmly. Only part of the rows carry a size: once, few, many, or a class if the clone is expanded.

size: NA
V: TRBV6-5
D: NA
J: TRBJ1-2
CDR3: CASSPSEGNYGYTF
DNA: TGTGCCAGCAGCCCATCAGAGGGCAACTATGGCTACACCTTC

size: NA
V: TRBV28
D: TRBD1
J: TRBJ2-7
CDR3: CASSPRKGQAYEQYF
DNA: TGTGCCAGCAGCCCAAGGAAAGGACAGGCCTACGAGCAGTACTTC

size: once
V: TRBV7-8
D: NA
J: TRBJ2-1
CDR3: CASSPWGREQFF
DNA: TGTGCCAGCAGCCCCTGGGGGCGGGAGCAGTTCTTC

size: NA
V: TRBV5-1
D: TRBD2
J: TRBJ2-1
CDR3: CASSSELAGGPPRDYNEQFF
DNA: TGCGCCAGCAGCTCTGAGCTAGCGGGAGGGCCGCCAAGGGACTACAATGAGCAGTTCTTC

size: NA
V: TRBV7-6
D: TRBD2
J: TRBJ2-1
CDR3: CASSFTAGGHNEQFF
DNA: TGTGCCAGCAGCTTTACGGCGGGAGGCCACAATGAGCAGTTCTTC

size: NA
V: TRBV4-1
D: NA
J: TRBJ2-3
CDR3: CASSRPTVRSQDTQYF
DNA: TGCGCCAGCAGCCGTCCAACAGTTAGAAGTCAGGATACGCAGTATTTT

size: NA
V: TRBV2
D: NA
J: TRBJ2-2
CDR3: CASRVVEGGTGELFF
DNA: TGTGCCAGCAGGGTGGTGGAGGGCGGCACCGGGGAGCTGTTTTTT

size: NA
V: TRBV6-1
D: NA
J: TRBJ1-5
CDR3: CASRYRRALQPQHF
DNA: TGTGCCAGCAGGTACAGGAGGGCCCTTCAGCCCCAGCATTTT

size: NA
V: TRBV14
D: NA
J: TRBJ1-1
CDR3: CASSQSRSEAFF
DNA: TGTGCCAGCAGCCAAAGCCGATCTGAAGCTTTCTTT

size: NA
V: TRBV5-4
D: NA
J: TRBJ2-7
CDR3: CASSLATKRTYEQYF
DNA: TGTGCCAGCAGCTTGGCGACGAAGCGAACCTACGAGCAGTACTTC

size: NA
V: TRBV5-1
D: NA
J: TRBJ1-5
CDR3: CASSLAGDPRYF
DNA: TGCGCCAGCAGCTTGGCCGGGGATCCGAGGTATTTT

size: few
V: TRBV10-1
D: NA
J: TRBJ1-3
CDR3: CASSESRGGPGNTIYF
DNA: TGCGCCAGCAGTGAGTCCCGTGGAGGTCCTGGAAACACCATATATTTT

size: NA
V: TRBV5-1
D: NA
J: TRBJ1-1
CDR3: CASSGSTGFGTEAFF
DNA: TGCGCCAGCAGCGGATCGACAGGATTTGGCACTGAAGCTTTCTTT

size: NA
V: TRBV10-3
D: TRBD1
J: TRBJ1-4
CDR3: CAIRSDRVEDEKLFF
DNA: TGTGCCATCAGGAGTGACAGGGTTGAGGATGAAAAACTGTTTTTT

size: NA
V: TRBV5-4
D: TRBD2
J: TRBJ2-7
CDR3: CASSLGGSFTYEQYF
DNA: TGTGCCAGCAGCTTGGGCGGGAGTTTCACTTACGAGCAGTACTTC

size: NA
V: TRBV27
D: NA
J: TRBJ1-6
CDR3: CASSSTGSYNSPLHF
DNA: TGTGCCAGCAGTTCTACGGGCTCCTATAATTCACCCCTCCACTTT

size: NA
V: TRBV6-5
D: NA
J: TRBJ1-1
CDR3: CASSPGTISTEAFF
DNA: TGTGCCAGCAGCCCCGGGACAATATCCACTGAAGCTTTCTTT

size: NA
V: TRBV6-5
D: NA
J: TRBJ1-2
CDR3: CASSRPSRAPGGYTF
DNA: TGTGCCAGCAGCCGCCCTAGCCGGGCCCCGGGTGGCTACACCTTC

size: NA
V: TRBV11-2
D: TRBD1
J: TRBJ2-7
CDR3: CASSRSFTGERYEQYF
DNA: TGTGCCAGCAGCCGAAGCTTTACAGGGGAGAGGTACGAGCAGTACTTC

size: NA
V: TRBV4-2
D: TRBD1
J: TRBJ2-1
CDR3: CASSSGTGSYNEQFF
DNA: TGTGCCAGCAGTTCCGGGACAGGGTCATACAATGAGCAGTTCTTC

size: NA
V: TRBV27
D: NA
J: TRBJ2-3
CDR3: CASSFSRRGTDTQYF
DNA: TGTGCCAGCAGTTTTTCCAGACGGGGCACAGATACGCAGTATTTT

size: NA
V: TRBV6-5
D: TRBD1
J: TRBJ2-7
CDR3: CASSHRTGRYEQYF
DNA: TGTGCCAGCAGTCACCGGACAGGGCGCTACGAGCAGTACTTC

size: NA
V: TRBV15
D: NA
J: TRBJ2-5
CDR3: CATSSRGSTLAEETQYF
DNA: TGTGCCACCAGCTCCCGAGGGTCCACTCTGGCAGAAGAGACCCAGTACTTC